Below, one T cell receptor beta chain is given with its context. This clone was picked up one time. Its binding antigen is unknown. Base qualities are not provided; no much larger clone lies one nucleotide away. These data are taken from a study of OX40 agonist ivuxolimab in advanced cancers. About the full investigation: Ivuxolimab was an agonistic, fully human IgG2 monoclonal antibody directed against OX40 (CD134), a costimulatory receptor. Intravenous ivuxolimab was administered to patients every 2 weeks at six dose levels: 0.01, 0.1, 0.3, 1.5, 3 and 10 mg/kg. Of the 50 to 55 dose-escalation patients, hepatocellular carcinoma was present in 19, melanoma in around 15, renal cell carcinoma in 9 and head and neck cancer in 9. The dose-escalation cohort was around 84% male with a mean age of roughly 62 years, ranging from roughly 20 to 80. Patients were allowed to have had prior anti-PD-1, anti-PD-L1 or anti-CTLA-4 therapy, and approximately 37% of the dose-escalation patients had been treated with checkpoint inhibitors. Partial responses occurred in three dose-escalation patients: two with cutaneous melanoma and one with hepatocellular carcinoma. Peripheral TCRbeta sequencing was intended to test whether TCR sequence diversity was altered and clonal T-cell expansion was caused by ivuxolimab. The paper describes the monotherapy dose-escalation part (N of about 47 patients) of the phase I trial of ivuxolimab. Beyond this particular receptor, the publication reports: Partial responders in the 0.1-3.0 mg/kg groups had among the lowest normalized peripheral clonal expansion, especially among CD8+ T cells. Which antigens the clonally expanded peripheral T cells were specific for was not determined. Low levels of normalized T-cell clonal expansion were also shown by some nonresponding patients. At doses of 0.1 to 3.0 mg/kg, clonal expansion of both CD4+ and CD8+ T cells in blood was seen between baseline and week 6. After ivuxolimab, more expanded clones were found on average in CD8+ T cells than in CD4+ T cells.

Per the germline V gene (reference sequence), MNHNY is the CDR1 and SVGAGI is the CDR2. The junction shows trimming of 6 bases on V and 10 bases on J, plus 12 bases between the germline ends. The CDR3 has 11 amino acids, counting the end cysteine and phenylalanine. The only DNA kept is the CDR3, 33 bases in frame from the first base. To sequence the TCRbeta CDR3 region, genomic DNA was isolated from the sorted cells. TCRbeta CDR3 regions were sequenced using the immunoSEQ Assay. The immuneACCESS repertoire file appears here via TCRdb, limited to in-frame rearrangements. These files lack a portion of the clones; in checked studies, under half of the deficit traces to unresolved V genes, and the cause of the others is not known. For this sample there are about 110,000 clones; 75% to 95% appear just once. The ten largest clones represent roughly 0.61% of the sample. Patients with autoimmune disease history or receiving systemic immunosuppression were excluded from the trial. Peripheral blood for TCR sequencing was drawn from every dose cohort at baseline, at cycle 4 day 1 and at cycle 7 day 1. The samples were taken from a phase I, first-in-human, multicenter, open-label dose-escalation trial of ivuxolimab. Adults with locally advanced or metastatic head and neck squamous cell, hepatocellular, melanoma or renal cell carcinoma were enrolled in the trial. CD4+ and CD8+ T cells were sorted separately from peripheral blood before TCR sequencing.

The sequence joins TRBV6-6 to TRBJ1-1, and perhaps TRBD1 as D gene, on 5 matching bases. Sequenced material: CD4+ or CD8+ T cells sorted from blood, taken in a trial of the OX40 agonist ivuxolimab. The sequence came from an adult with an advanced solid tumor such as melanoma, head and neck, liver or kidney cancer. The encoded CDR3 is CASRQDQGAFF. The sequenced DNA: TGTGCCAGCAGACAGGACCAGGGAGCTTTCTTT.